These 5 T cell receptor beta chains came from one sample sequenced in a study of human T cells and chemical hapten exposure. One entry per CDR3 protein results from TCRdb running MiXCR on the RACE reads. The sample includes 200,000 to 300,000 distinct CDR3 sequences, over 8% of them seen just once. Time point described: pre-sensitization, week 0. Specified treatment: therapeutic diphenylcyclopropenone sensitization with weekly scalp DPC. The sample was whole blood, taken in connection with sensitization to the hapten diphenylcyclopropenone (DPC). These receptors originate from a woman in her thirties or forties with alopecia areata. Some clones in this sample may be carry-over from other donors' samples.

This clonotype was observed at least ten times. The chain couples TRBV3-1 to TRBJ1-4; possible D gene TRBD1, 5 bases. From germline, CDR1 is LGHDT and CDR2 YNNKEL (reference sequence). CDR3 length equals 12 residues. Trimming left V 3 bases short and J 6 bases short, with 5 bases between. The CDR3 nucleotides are TGTGCCAGCAGCCAGGGGGATGAAAAACTGTTTTTT. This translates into CASSQGDEKLFF.

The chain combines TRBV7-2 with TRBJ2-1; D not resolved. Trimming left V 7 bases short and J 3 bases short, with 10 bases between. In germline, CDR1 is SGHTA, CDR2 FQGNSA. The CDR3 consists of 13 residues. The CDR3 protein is CASTLWIYNEQFF. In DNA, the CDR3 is TGTGCCAGCACCCTCTGGATCTACAATGAGCAGTTCTTC.

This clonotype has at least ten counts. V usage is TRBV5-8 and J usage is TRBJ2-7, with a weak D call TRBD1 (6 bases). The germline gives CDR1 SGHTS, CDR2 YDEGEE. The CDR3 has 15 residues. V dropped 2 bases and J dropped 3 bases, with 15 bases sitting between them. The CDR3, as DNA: TGTGCCAGCAGCTTCCTGGACAGAAAGAGCTACGAGCAGTACTTC. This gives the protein CASSFLDRKSYEQYF.

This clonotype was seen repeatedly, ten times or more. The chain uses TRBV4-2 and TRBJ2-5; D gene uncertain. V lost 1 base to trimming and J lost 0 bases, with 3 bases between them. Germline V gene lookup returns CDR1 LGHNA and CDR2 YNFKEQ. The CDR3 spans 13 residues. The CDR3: CASSQVDQETQYF. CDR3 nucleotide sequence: TGTGCCAGCAGCCAAGTAGACCAAGAGACCCAGTACTTC.

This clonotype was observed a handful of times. The CDR3 DNA sequence: TGTGCCAGCAGCTTAGGATCGGGAGGACACAATGAGCAGTTCTTC. It encodes CASSLGSGGHNEQFF. The V and J genes are TRBV7-6 and TRBJ2-1; 7 nucleotides align to TRBD2. CDR3 length: 15 amino acids. Trimming took 1 base from V and 5 from J; bases not matched to a gene: 5. Germline loops: CDR1 SGHVS, CDR2 FNYEAQ.